The TCR beta chain described here comes from a study of cytotoxic CD8 clonotypes in ibrutinib-treated CLL. Looking at the study overall: With a range of 6 to 36, the median treatment time before response samples were taken was approximately 12 months.

This table comes from immunoSEQ multiplex PCR, and its TCRdb copy is limited to in-frame clones, with some not included. This repertoire shows fewer than 100,000 clones, around 83% found once; its top ten account for around 5.4%. General study points: Timing of sampling differed between sustained-remission and progressing patients.

This clone was seen only a few times. Its specificity is not known. The CDR3 length is 15 residues. Germline V lookup: CDR1 SGHKS, CDR2 YYEKEE (reference sequence). Trimming removed 4 bases at V and 0 bases at J, with 12 bases between. The source material was PBMCs, sampled before ibrutinib treatment. The TCR was taken from a human donor with chronic lymphocytic leukemia. The chain has TRBV5-5 and TRBJ2-3; D remains ambiguous. The CDR3, as DNA: TGTGCCAGCAGCCTAAAAGGAGATAGCACAGATACGCAGTATTTT. It encodes CASSLKGDSTDTQYF.